The present TCR beta chain was sequenced within a study of cytomegalovirus exposure and HLA in healthy donors. The study, taken as a whole, reports: Per published reports, the classifier diagnosed cytomegalovirus status with high specificity and sensitivity. Many donors shared some public TCRs, even though most TCR sequences were rare. Under in vitro conditions, three CMV-associated chains were confirmed as specific for CMV antigens.

TCRdb's table, derived via immunoSEQ multiplex PCR, lists solely in-frame clones and lacks some. The table has 150,000 to 200,000 clones, 86% seen once. CDR1 and CDR2 (germline): SSHAT, FNYEAQ (reference sequence). The V segment lost 6 bases and the J segment 7 bases; nucleotides outside the gene matches: 13. CDR3 size: 17 residues. As for this clone: As yet, its antigen is unknown.

The specimen was PBMCs. The chain combines TRBV7-7 with TRBJ2-2; 11 nucleotides line up with TRBD2. The TCR was taken from a woman under 40 in good health and CMV-seronegative. CDR3 nucleotides: TGTGCCAGCAGAAGCGGTAGCGGGAGGGCCATGAGCGGGGAGCTGTTTTTT. It yields the protein CASRSGSGRAMSGELFF.